The present T cell receptor (beta chain) was sequenced within a study of response to subunit inactivated influenza vaccine. Findings and limits, study-wide: Each seasonal influenza vaccination recruits few new T cells, the authors suggested.

The germline V and J ends were trimmed by 5 bases and 0 bases, with 12 bases remaining between them. The CDR3 totals 15 residues. CDR1 and CDR2 (germline): SEHNR, FQNEAQ (reference sequence). Each CDR3 protein is one row after TCRdb ran MiXCR on the RT-PCR reads. The sample lists under 750,000 distinct CDR3 sequences; about an eighth were seen once. Regarding this clonotype: Its antigen is unidentified.

This specimen was PBMCs from blood, taken on the day of vaccination. The chain uses TRBV7-9 and TRBJ2-3; the D gene is possibly TRBD2 (6 bases). The sequence was collected from a man aged 50-59 years who received an inactivated influenza vaccine. The CDR3 sequence is CASSVSGPSTDTQYF. The CDR3 bases are TGTGCCAGCAGCGTTAGCGGACCCAGCACAGATACGCAGTATTTT.